These T cell receptor beta chains were read from a single sample in a study of blood T cell repertoires in COVID-19. Clones were sequenced by immunoSEQ multiplex PCR, and TCRdb holds only the in-frame ones, with some missing. The sample shows fewer than 130,000 clones, around 82% of them seen only once. Sequencing input: peripheral blood. The receptors originated from a woman aged 60-70 years with acute or convalescent COVID-19. The CDR3 runs from the conserved cysteine through the conserved F or W. The D gene is left open where the match is weak. Some rows have no size entry. The others give once, few or many, or a class for an expanded clone.

>TRBV15|-|-|TRBJ1-1
TGTGCCACCAGCGACCCGGGACACAGCGACACTGAAGCTTTCTTT
CATSDPGHSDTEAFF
>TRBV13|-|TRBD1|TRBJ1-2
TGTGCCAGCAGCACAGGGGGCCGCTATGGCTACACCTTC
CASSTGGRYGYTF
>TRBV2|few|-|TRBJ1-2
TGTGCCAGCTACCCCGGGGGGACACTTGGCTACACCTTC
CASYPGGTLGYTF
>TRBV24-1|-|TRBD1|TRBJ2-7
TGTGCCACCAGTGCAAATACCGGGACAGGGTTTAACGAGCAGTACTTC
CATSANTGTGFNEQYF
>TRBV28|-|TRBD1|TRBJ1-6
TGTGCCAGCAGTTTAGGGACAGGGCCCACCCGCCCGGCCTTT
CASSLGTGPTRPAF
>TRBV6-6|-|TRBD2|TRBJ2-7
TGTGCCAGCAGTCGAGGGGGAGCGGGGGGAGGGTTCGAGCAGTACTTC
CASSRGGAGGGFEQYF
>TRBV12-5|-|TRBD1|TRBJ2-3
TGTGCTAGTGGTTTGGCCGTGACAGGGGCGGGCACAGATACGCAGTATTTT
CASGLAVTGAGTDTQYF
>TRBV28|-|-|TRBJ1-1
TGTGCCAGCAGGGATACGGGCACTGAAGCTTTCTTT
CASRDTGTEAFF
>TRBV2|-|TRBD1|TRBJ2-7
TGTGCCAGCGGCCGGGACAGCAGATACGAGCAGTACTTC
CASGRDSRYEQYF
>TRBV6-5|-|-|TRBJ1-2
TGTGCCAGCAGTTCCGGTAATCGAGGCTACACCTTC
CASSSGNRGYTF
>TRBV7-2|-|-|TRBJ1-2
TGTGCCAGCAGCTTAGCAGGAGAGGCCTATGGCTACACCTTC
CASSLAGEAYGYTF
>TRBV7-2|-|-|TRBJ1-3
TGTGCCAGCAGCTTAGCGGCAGTCTCTGGAAACACCATATATTTT
CASSLAAVSGNTIYF
>TRBV27|once|TRBD2|TRBJ2-5
TGTGCCAGCAGTTCCGGGACTAGCGGGGGGTGGGGGGTCCAGTACTTC
CASSSGTSGGWGVQYF
>TRBV6-2/TRBV6-3|-|-|TRBJ2-7
TGTGCCAGCAGTTACGGGCAGTCCTACGAGCAGTACTTC
CASSYGQSYEQYF
>TRBV2|-|-|TRBJ2-2
TGTGCCAGCAGAGCGACGAACACCGGGGAGCTGTTTTTT
CASRATNTGELFF
>TRBV15|-|-|TRBJ1-2
TGTGCCACCAGTTCTGAGGCCTGGGGCTACACCTTC
CATSSEAWGYTF
>TRBV6-5|-|-|TRBJ1-2
TGTGCCAGCAGTTTCGACAGGACCGGCTACACCTTC
CASSFDRTGYTF
>TRBV2|-|TRBD1|TRBJ2-5
TGTGCCAGCAGACGACAGGGTTTCGAGACCCAGTACTTC
CASRRQGFETQYF
>TRBV2|-|TRBD1|TRBJ2-1
TGTGCCAGCAGTCCGGACAGGGATGAGCAGTTCTTC
CASSPDRDEQFF
>TRBV30|-|-|TRBJ1-2
TGTGCCTGGAGAGTTGAAGGGAGTGGCTACACCTTC
CAWRVEGSGYTF
>TRBV28|-|-|TRBJ1-2
TGTGCCAGCAGTTTGAGCGAGTTTTTAATGTCCGGCTATGGCTACACCTTC
CASSLSEFLMSGYGYTF
>TRBV15|-|-|TRBJ2-1
TGTGCCACCAGCAGAGGCGCGACAGTAACCCCCTTATTCTACAATGAGCAGTTCTTC
CATSRGATVTPLFYNEQFF
>TRBV9|-|-|TRBJ1-6
TGTGCCAGCAGCGTAGAGAGCTCCTATAATTCACCCCTCCACTTT
CASSVESSYNSPLHF
>TRBV6-5|-|-|TRBJ2-3
TGTGCCAGCAGTTCCCCGGGCACAGATACGCAGTATTTT
CASSSPGTDTQYF
>TRBV6-2/TRBV6-3|-|-|TRBJ1-2
TGTGCCAGCAGTTACCTCCTCGGGAGCCCCAGTCGCTACGACTATGGCTACACCTTC
CASSYLLGSPSRYDYGYTF
>TRBV4-1|few|TRBD1|TRBJ1-1
TGCGCCAGCAGCCAAACAGGGGGGGAAGCTTTCTTT
CASSQTGGEAFF
>TRBV5-6|-|-|TRBJ1-1
TGTGCCAGCAGCTTGGACATCAACACTGAAGCTTTCTTT
CASSLDINTEAFF